The rows below give T cell receptor beta chains drawn from one sample of a study of shared clonotypes between healthy human individuals. The assay was immunoSEQ multiplex PCR, and TCRdb's table has in-frame clones only and misses some. The data hold over 2 million clones, with approximately 94% observed a single time. The material sequenced was naive CD8+ T cells sorted from blood. The receptors were gathered from a man between 18 and 29 years old in good health. CDR3s include the opening cysteine and the closing phenylalanine or tryptophan. Each record gives: V gene, CDR3 protein.

V gene: TRBV7-6; CDR3 protein: CASSPGWEDTQYF
V gene: TRBV9; CDR3 protein: CASSVAGTQETQYF
V gene: TRBV21-1; CDR3 protein: CASSMGTAPGTQYF
V gene: TRBV7-9; CDR3 protein: CASSFLSGGDPGELFF
V gene: TRBV13; CDR3 protein: CASTPRGGQETQYF
V gene: TRBV7-9; CDR3 protein: CASSLVGSSYEQYF
V gene: TRBV5-4; CDR3 protein: CASSLGWGNTEAFF
V gene: TRBV10-3; CDR3 protein: CAISESKGETYNEQFF
V gene: TRBV7-2; CDR3 protein: CASSLSGSSYEQYF
V gene: TRBV13; CDR3 protein: CASSSGTSGRSYEQYF
V gene: TRBV4-1; CDR3 protein: CASSPGPTGTDYGYTF
V gene: TRBV27; CDR3 protein: CASSLRPGSSYEQYF
V gene: TRBV27; CDR3 protein: CASSSGWEQYF
V gene: TRBV6-5; CDR3 protein: CASSMTSGGADTQYF
V gene: TRBV27; CDR3 protein: CASSIQGATYEQYF
V gene: TRBV5-1; CDR3 protein: CASSPLGEMNTEAFF
V gene: TRBV14; CDR3 protein: CASSQEGFRGFSPYNEQFF
V gene: TRBV11-2; CDR3 protein: CASSLTSETQYF
V gene: TRBV27; CDR3 protein: CASSWGTGGWSGELFF
V gene: TRBV7-9; CDR3 protein: CASSLMAEYQETQYF
V gene: TRBV14; CDR3 protein: CASSHTPGQGTNTEAFF
V gene: TRBV29-1; CDR3 protein: CSVEGVTGPFNYGYTF
V gene: TRBV11-3; CDR3 protein: CASSSGTGYEQYF